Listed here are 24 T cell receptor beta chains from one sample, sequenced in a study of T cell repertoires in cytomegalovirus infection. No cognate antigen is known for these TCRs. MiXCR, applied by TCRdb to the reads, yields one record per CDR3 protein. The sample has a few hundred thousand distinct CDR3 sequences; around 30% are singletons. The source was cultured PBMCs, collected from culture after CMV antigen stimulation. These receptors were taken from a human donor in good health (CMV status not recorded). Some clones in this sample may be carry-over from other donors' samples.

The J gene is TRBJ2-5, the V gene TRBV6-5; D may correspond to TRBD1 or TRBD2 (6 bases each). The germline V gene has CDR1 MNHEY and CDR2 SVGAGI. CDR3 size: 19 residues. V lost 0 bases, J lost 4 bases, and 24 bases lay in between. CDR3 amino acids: CASSYSILGLGGMRETQYF. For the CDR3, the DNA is TGTGCCAGCAGTTACTCCATTTTGGGTTTGGGGGGCATGAGAGAGACCCAGTACTTC.

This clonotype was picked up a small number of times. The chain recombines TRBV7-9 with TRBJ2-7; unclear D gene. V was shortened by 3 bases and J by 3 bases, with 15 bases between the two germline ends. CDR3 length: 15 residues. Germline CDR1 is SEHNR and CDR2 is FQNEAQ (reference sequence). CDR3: CASSLVQAFSYEQYF. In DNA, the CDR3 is TGTGCCAGCAGCTTGGTCCAGGCCTTCAGCTACGAGCAGTACTTC. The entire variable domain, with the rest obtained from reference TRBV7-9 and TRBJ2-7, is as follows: DTGVSQNPRHKITKRGQNVTFRCDPISEHNRLYWYRQTLGQGPEFLTYFQNEAQLEKSRLLSDRFSAERPKGSFSTLEIQRTEQGDSAMYLCASSLVQAFSYEQYFGPGTRLTVT.

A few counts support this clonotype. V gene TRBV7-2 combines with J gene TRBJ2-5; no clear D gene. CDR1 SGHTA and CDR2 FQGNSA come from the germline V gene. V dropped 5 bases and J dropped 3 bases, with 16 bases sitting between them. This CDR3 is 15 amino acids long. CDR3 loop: CASSLLTGLEETQYF. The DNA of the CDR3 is TGTGCCAGCAGCCTCTTAACGGGCCTTGAAGAGACCCAGTACTTC.

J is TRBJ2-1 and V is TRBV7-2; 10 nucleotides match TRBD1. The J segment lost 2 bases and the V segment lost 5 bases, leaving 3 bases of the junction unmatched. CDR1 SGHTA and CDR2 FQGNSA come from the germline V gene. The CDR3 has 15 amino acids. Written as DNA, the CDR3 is TGTGCCAGCAGCACCGGGACAGGGGCCTACAATGAGCAGTTCTTC. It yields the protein CASSTGTGAYNEQFF. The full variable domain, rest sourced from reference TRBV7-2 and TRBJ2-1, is GAGVSQSPSNKVTEKGKDVELRCDPISGHTALYWYRQSLGQGLEFLIYFQGNSAPDKSGLPSDRFSAERTGGSVSTLTIQRTQQEDSAVYLCASSTGTGAYNEQFFGPGTRLTVL.

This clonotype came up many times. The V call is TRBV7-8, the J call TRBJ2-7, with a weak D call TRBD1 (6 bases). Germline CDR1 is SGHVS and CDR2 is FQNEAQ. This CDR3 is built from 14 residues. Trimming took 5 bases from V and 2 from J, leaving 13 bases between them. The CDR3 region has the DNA TGTGCCAGCAGCACTGGGGACAACACCTACGAGCAGTACGTC. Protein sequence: CASSTGDNTYEQYV.

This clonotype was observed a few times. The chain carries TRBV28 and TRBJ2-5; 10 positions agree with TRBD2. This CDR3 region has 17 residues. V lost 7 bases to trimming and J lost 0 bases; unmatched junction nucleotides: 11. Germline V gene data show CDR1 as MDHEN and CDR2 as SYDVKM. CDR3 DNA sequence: TGTGCCAGCAACAGTTGGACTAGCGGCCAGTACCAAGAGACCCAGTACTTC. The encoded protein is CASNSWTSGQYQETQYF.

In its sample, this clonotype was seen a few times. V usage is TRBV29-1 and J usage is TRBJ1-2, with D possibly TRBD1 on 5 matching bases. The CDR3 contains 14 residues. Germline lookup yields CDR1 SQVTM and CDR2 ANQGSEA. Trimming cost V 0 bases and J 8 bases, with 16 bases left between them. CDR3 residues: CSVEDGVKAGGYTF. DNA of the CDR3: TGCAGCGTTGAAGATGGAGTTAAGGCAGGGGGCTACACCTTC.

CDR3 loop: CASSSLSYDSYEQYF. CDR3 coding DNA: TGTGCCAGCAGTTCTTTATCCTATGACTCCTACGAGCAGTACTTC. The V call is TRBV28, the J call TRBJ2-7; no definite D call. The CDR3 is 15 residues long. Trimming removed 4 bases from V and 0 bases from J, with 13 bases in between. CDR1 and CDR2 (germline): MDHEN, SYDVKM.

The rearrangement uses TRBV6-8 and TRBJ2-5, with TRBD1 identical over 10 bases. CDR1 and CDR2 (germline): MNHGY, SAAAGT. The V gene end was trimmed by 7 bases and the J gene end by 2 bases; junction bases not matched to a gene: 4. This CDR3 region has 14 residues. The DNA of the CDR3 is TGTGCCAGCAACCGGGACAGGGGACAAGAGACCCAGTACTTC. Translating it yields CASNRDRGQETQYF.

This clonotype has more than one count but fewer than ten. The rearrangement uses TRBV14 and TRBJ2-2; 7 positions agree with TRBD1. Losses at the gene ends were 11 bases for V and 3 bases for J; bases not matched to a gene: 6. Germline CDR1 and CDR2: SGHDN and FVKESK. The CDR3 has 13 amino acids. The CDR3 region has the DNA TGTGCCGGAGACAGGGTTGACACCGGGGAGCTGTTTTTT. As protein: CAGDRVDTGELFF.

The CDR3 DNA sequence: TGTGCCAGCAGTTTAGTACTTGGGACACCCAGGAACACTGAAGCTTTCTTT. Translated: CASSLVLGTPRNTEAFF. The chain employs TRBV28 and TRBJ1-1, with D possibly TRBD1 on 6 matching bases. V was cut by 2 bases and J by 1 base, with 17 bases left in between. The CDR3 loop spans 17 amino acids. In germline, CDR1 is MDHEN, CDR2 SYDVKM.

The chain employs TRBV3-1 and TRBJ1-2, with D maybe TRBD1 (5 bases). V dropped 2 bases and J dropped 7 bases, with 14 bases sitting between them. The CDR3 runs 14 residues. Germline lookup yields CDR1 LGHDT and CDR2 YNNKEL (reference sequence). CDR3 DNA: TGTGCCAGCAGCCAATTTGAGGGACTAGGTGGCTACACCTTC. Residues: CASSQFEGLGGYTF.

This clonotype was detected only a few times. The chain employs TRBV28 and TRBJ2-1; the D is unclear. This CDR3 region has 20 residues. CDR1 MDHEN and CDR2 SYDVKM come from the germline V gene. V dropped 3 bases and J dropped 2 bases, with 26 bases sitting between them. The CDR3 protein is CASSFPLRGSAAGAYNEQFF. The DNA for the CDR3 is TGTGCCAGCAGTTTTCCCCTCCGAGGAAGTGCAGCCGGAGCCTACAATGAGCAGTTCTTC.

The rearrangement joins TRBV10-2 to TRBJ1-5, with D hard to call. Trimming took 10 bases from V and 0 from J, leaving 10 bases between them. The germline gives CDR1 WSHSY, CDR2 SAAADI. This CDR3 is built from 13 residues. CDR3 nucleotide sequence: TGCGCCACCAGGAACAGTAGCAATCAGCCCCAGCATTTT. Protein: CATRNSSNQPQHF.

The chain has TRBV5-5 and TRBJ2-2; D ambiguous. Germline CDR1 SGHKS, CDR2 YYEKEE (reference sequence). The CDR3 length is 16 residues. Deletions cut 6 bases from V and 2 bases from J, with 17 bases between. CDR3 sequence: CASNFQSMVNTGELFF. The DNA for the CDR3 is TGTGCCAGCAACTTCCAATCGATGGTAAACACCGGGGAGCTGTTTTTT. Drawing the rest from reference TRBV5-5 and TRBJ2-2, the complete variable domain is DAGVTQSPTHLIKTRGQQVTLRCSPISGHKSVSWYQQVLGQGPQFIFQYYEKEERGRGNFPDRFSARQFPNYSSELNVNALLLGDSALYLCASNFQSMVNTGELFFGEGSRLTVL.

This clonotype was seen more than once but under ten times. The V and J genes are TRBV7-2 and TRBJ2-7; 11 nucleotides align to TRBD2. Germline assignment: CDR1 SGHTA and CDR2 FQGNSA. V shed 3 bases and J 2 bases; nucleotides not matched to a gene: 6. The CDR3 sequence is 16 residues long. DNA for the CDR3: TGTGCCAGCAGCTTCTGGACTAGCGGGTTCACCTACGAGCAGTACTTC. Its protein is CASSFWTSGFTYEQYF. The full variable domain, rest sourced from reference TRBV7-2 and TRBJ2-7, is GAGVSQSPSNKVTEKGKDVELRCDPISGHTALYWYRQSLGQGLEFLIYFQGNSAPDKSGLPSDRFSAERTGGSVSTLTIQRTQQEDSAVYLCASSFWTSGFTYEQYFGPGTRLTVT.

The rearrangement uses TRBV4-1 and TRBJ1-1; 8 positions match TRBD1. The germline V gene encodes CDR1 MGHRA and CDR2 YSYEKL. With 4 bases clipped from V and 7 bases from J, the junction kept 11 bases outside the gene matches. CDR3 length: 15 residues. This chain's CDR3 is CASSLFGTGDGEAFF. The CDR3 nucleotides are TGCGCCAGCAGCCTTTTCGGGACAGGCGATGGTGAAGCTTTCTTT.

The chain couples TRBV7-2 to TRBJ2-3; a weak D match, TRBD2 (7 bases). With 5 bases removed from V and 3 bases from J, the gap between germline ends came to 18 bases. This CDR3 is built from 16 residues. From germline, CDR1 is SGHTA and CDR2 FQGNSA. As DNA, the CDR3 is TGTGCCAGCAGCCCCGGGGGGCAGGGTCGGACAGATACGCAGTATTTT. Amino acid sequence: CASSPGGQGRTDTQYF.

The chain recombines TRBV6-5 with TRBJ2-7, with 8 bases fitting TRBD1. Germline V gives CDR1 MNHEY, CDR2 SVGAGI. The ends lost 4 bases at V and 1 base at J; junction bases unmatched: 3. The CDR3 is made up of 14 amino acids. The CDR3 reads CASSWDRNSYEQYF. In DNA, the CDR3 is TGTGCCAGCAGTTGGGACAGGAATTCCTACGAGCAGTACTTC.

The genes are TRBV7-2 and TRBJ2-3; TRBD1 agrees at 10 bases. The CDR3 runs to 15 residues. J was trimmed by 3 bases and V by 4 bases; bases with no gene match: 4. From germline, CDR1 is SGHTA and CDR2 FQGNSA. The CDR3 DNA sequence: TGTGCCAGCAGCTCCTGGGACAGGGGTACAGATACGCAGTATTTT. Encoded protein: CASSSWDRGTDTQYF.

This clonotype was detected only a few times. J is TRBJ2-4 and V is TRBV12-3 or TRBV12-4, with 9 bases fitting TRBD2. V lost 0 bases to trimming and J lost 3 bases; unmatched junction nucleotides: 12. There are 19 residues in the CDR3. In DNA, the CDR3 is TGTGCCAGCAGTTTAGCCCGGGGGCTAGCGGGACTACACAAAAACATTCAGTACTTC. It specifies CASSLARGLAGLHKNIQYF.

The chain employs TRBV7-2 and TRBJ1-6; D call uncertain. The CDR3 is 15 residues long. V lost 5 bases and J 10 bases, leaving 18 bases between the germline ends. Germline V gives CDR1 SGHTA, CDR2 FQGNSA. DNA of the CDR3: TGTGCCAGCAGCCCCGGTGGAAGAGCTGGATCACCCCTCCACTTT. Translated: CASSPGGRAGSPLHF.

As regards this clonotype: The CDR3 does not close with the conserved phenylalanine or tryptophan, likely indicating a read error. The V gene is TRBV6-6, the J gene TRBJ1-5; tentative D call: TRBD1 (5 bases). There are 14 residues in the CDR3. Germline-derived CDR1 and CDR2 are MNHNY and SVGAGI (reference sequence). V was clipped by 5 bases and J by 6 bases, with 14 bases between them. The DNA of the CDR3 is TGTGCCAGCAGTACGGGGGGTCCGGGTCAGCCCCAGCATTTG. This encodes CASSTGGPGQPQHL.

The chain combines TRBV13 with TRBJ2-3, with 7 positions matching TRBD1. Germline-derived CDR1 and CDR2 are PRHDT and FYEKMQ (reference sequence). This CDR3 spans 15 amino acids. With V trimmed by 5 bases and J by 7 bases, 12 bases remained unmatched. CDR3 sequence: CASSVQRGRKNTQYF. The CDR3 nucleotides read TGTGCCAGCAGCGTCCAAAGGGGGCGAAAAAATACGCAGTATTTT.